This entry describes one T cell receptor beta chain. The antigen remains undetermined. The CDR3 extends over 16 amino acids. J lost 5 bases, V lost 5 bases, and 8 bases had no gene match. Germline V gives CDR1 SGHVS, CDR2 FQNEAQ. The sample is drawn from a study of blood T cells in healthy people across ages. Primed by a sample-barcoded 5' primer and a J-beta primer mix, a second PCR proceeded for 7 to 11 cycles. Each cDNA molecule, via a template-switch adaptor with 12 random nucleotides, was tagged. Per sample, CDR3-containing paired-end reads numbered at least 3 million. In TCRdb, the 5' RACE reads were re-called with MiXCR into one record per CDR3 protein. The sample lists roughly 1.9 million distinct CDR3 sequences, roughly two fifths occurring once. Study outcomes and limitations: Researchers report that TCR beta diversity correlated strongly with naive T cell percentage.

The V and J genes are TRBV7-8 and TRBJ2-3, with TRBD2 identical over 12 bases. The origin of this receptor is a human donor in good health. Material for sequencing was blood. In DNA, the CDR3 is TGTGCCAGCAGCACCCGGACTAGCGGGGAGGTAGATACGCAGTATTTT. It encodes CASSTRTSGEVDTQYF.